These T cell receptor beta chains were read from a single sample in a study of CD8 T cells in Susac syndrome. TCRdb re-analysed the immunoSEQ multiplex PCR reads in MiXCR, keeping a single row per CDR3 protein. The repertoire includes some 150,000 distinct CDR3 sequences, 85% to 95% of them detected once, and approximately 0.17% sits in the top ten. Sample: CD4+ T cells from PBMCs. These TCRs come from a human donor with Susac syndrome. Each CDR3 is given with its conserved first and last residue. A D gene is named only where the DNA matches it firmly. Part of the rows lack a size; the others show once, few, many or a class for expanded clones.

DNA: TGCAGTGCTACCGGGACTAGCGGGGGGAAACGCACAGATACGCAGTATTTT
CDR3: CSATGTSGGKRTDTQYF
D: TRBD2
J: TRBJ2-3
size: -
V: TRBV20-1

DNA: TGCAGTGCTTACCCTTCCGGGCACCCCGAGCAGTTCTTC
CDR3: CSAYPSGHPEQFF
D: -
J: TRBJ2-1
size: -
V: TRBV20-1

DNA: TGCAGCGTTGATCGGGGCCAGGAGACCCAGTACTTC
CDR3: CSVDRGQETQYF
D: -
J: TRBJ2-5
size: -
V: TRBV29-1

DNA: TGTGCCAGCAGCTTAAAGGGGAACACCGGGGAGCTGTTTTTT
CDR3: CASSLKGNTGELFF
D: -
J: TRBJ2-2
size: few
V: TRBV11-3

DNA: TGTGCCGGGGCCGGTGGAGCCCCCCAAGAGACCCAGTACTTC
CDR3: CAGAGGAPQETQYF
D: -
J: TRBJ2-5
size: -
V: TRBV3-1

DNA: TGTGCCAGCAGCAGGGGATTTTCCTACAATGAGCAGTTCTTC
CDR3: CASSRGFSYNEQFF
D: -
J: TRBJ2-1
size: once
V: TRBV12-3/TRBV12-4

DNA: TGCAGCGCCTCTAGCGGTGGGGCCAACGTCCTGACTTTC
CDR3: CSASSGGANVLTF
D: TRBD2
J: TRBJ2-6
size: -
V: TRBV29-1

DNA: TGCAGTGCTTTAGGGGGGGACTCCTACAATGAGCAGTTCTTC
CDR3: CSALGGDSYNEQFF
D: -
J: TRBJ2-1
size: -
V: TRBV20-1

DNA: TGTGCCAGCAGCAAAGATCCGGGACAGGAGTACAATGAGCAGTTCTTC
CDR3: CASSKDPGQEYNEQFF
D: -
J: TRBJ2-1
size: -
V: TRBV21-1

DNA: TGTGCCAGCAGCTTAATACAGGGGAGCTATGGCTACACCTTC
CDR3: CASSLIQGSYGYTF
D: TRBD1
J: TRBJ1-2
size: once
V: TRBV7-8

DNA: TGCAGTGCTAGAGATAACGGTATGAACACTGAAGCTTTCTTT
CDR3: CSARDNGMNTEAFF
D: -
J: TRBJ1-1
size: once
V: TRBV20-1

DNA: TGTGCCAGCAGCCAAGACAGGGGGGCGGCCGGGGAGCTGTTTTTT
CDR3: CASSQDRGAAGELFF
D: -
J: TRBJ2-2
size: -
V: TRBV3-1

DNA: TGCAGTGCTAATTCACGGGTAGGGACTGAAGCTTTCTTT
CDR3: CSANSRVGTEAFF
D: -
J: TRBJ1-1
size: -
V: TRBV20-1

DNA: TGTGCTAGTGGTTCGTCCCCTCGACTAGTGAATGAGCAGTTCTTC
CDR3: CASGSSPRLVNEQFF
D: -
J: TRBJ2-1
size: once
V: TRBV12-5

DNA: TGCAGCGTTGAAGGGAGATCGGGAATCGCCCAGTACTTC
CDR3: CSVEGRSGIAQYF
D: -
J: TRBJ2-5
size: -
V: TRBV29-1

DNA: TGTGCCAGCAGCCCACCGATCCGGGAGAGTGAAGCTTTCTTT
CDR3: CASSPPIRESEAFF
D: -
J: TRBJ1-1
size: -
V: TRBV6-6

DNA: TGCAGTGGAACGGGACAGACCAATGAGCAGTTCTTC
CDR3: CSGTGQTNEQFF
D: TRBD1
J: TRBJ2-1
size: -
V: TRBV20-1

DNA: TGCAGTGTCTCGGAGGAACCTCAAGAGCAGTACTTC
CDR3: CSVSEEPQEQYF
D: -
J: TRBJ2-7
size: -
V: TRBV20-1